This section outlines one TCR beta chain sequence together with its context. This sample was included in a study of TIL therapy for anti-PD-1-resistant metastatic lung cancer. The immunoSEQ assay was v3. Data came from immunoSEQ multiplex PCR; TCRdb stores just in-frame clones and leaves some out. The repertoire includes about 36,000 clones, around four fifths of them detected once, and 4.5% to 7% sits in the top ten. Stated time point: pre-treatment sample, taken before nivolumab and TIL therapy. Trimming stripped 1 base from V and 0 bases from J, with 6 bases between. The germline CDR1 and CDR2 sequences are MGHRA and YSYEKL. The CDR3 runs to 14 residues.

This specimen was blood, taken at baseline. This TCR came from a person between 30 and 80 years old with non-small cell lung cancer. The chain carries TRBV4-1 and TRBJ1-1; D is unresolved. CDR3 nucleotide sequence: TGCGCCAGCAGCCAAGTAGTAGTGAACACTGAAGCTTTCTTT. It specifies CASSQVVVNTEAFF.